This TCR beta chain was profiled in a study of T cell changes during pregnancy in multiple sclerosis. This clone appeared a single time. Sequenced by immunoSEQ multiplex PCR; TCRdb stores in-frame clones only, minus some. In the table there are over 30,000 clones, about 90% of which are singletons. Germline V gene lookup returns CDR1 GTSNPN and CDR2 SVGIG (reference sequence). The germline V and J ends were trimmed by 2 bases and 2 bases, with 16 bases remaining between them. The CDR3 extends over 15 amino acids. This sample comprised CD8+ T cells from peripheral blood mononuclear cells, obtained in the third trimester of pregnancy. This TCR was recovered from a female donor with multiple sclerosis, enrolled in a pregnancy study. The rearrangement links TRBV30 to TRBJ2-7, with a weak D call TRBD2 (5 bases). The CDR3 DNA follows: TGTGCCTGGAGTCCTATACTAGTTGGGACCTACGAGCAGTACTTC. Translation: CAWSPILVGTYEQYF.